Each of the 20 T cell receptor beta chains below was sequenced from the same sample in a study of T cell changes during pregnancy in multiple sclerosis. Sequencing was performed with immunoSEQ multiplex PCR; in TCRdb, only in-frame clones are kept and a portion is missing. This sample has fewer than 65,000 clones, with over 75% found just once. The source material was peripheral blood, sampled before pregnancy. These receptor sequences come from a female donor with multiple sclerosis, enrolled in a pregnancy study.

The chain combines TRBV27 with TRBJ1-2; 7 bases are a match to TRBD1. The CDR3 has 13 residues. The germline V gene encodes CDR1 MNHEY and CDR2 SMNVEV (reference sequence). V shed 3 bases, J shed 4 bases, and the junction held 2 bases outside the gene matches. The CDR3, as DNA: TGTGCCAGCAGTTTGAGGACAGGCTATGGCTACACCTTC. Residues: CASSLRTGYGYTF.

Here the CDR3 DNA reads TGCGCCAGCAGCTCGGGACAGGGCAGCTATGGCTACACCTTC. Protein sequence: CASSSGQGSYGYTF. The V and J genes are TRBV5-1 and TRBJ1-2, with TRBD1 identical over 9 bases. J was trimmed by 4 bases and V by 3 bases; bases with no gene match: 4. Germline CDR1 and CDR2: SGHRS and YFSETQ. This CDR3 has 14 residues.

The chain links TRBV11-2 to TRBJ1-1; a possible D gene is TRBD1 (5 bases). The CDR3 length is 18 residues. V was trimmed by 5 bases and J by 0 bases, leaving 22 bases between them. CDR1 is SGHAT and CDR2 is FQNNGV in the germline V gene. The CDR3 coding sequence is TGTGCCAGCAGCCGAGAGGGTCGGGTGGGGGGAATGAACACTGAAGCTTTCTTT. It encodes CASSREGRVGGMNTEAFF.

This rearrangement joins TRBV7-9 to TRBJ2-1; TRBD2 matches 9 bases. V gave up 1 base and J gave up 1 base; unmatched junction bases: 11. CDR1 and CDR2 (germline): SEHNR, FQNEAQ (reference sequence). The CDR3 sequence is 19 residues long. The CDR3 sequence is CASSLVGLAGSLSYNEQFF. The CDR3, as DNA: TGTGCCAGCAGCTTAGTAGGGCTAGCGGGGTCTCTGTCCTACAATGAGCAGTTCTTC.

The chain has TRBV28 and TRBJ1-4; unclear D gene. V was shortened by 2 bases and J by 11 bases, with 9 bases between the two germline ends. Germline CDR1 and CDR2: MDHEN and SYDVKM. The CDR3 length is 12 residues. The CDR3 coding sequence is TGTGCCAGCAGTTTAGATTCGGAGAAACTGTTTTTT. It yields the protein CASSLDSEKLFF.

The chain carries TRBV7-2 and TRBJ2-1, with TRBD1 as a possible D gene (6 bases). Germline V CDR1 and CDR2: SGHTA, FQGNSA. The CDR3 extends over 15 amino acids. Trimming left V 5 bases short and J 9 bases short, with 20 bases between. The CDR3 reads CASSPHSRTGSEQFF. CDR3 in DNA: TGTGCCAGCAGCCCCCATTCCCGAACAGGGTCTGAGCAGTTCTTC. Drawing the rest from reference TRBV7-2 and TRBJ2-1, the complete variable domain is GAGVSQSPSNKVTEKGKDVELRCDPISGHTALYWYRQSLGQGLEFLIYFQGNSAPDKSGLPSDRFSAERTGGSVSTLTIQRTQQEDSAVYLCASSPHSRTGSEQFFGPGTRLTVL.

CDR3: CTSSHGKRTSTDTQYF. The CDR3 region has the DNA TGCACCAGCAGCCACGGAAAGCGGACCAGCACAGATACGCAGTATTTT. The gene calls are TRBV1 and TRBJ2-3; the DNA was not compared with TRBD2, the D call given in the table. TRBV1 is annotated as a pseudogene. The CDR3 has 16 amino acids.

The rearrangement joins TRBV5-4 to TRBJ1-3; 7 bases align to TRBD1. Germline V CDR1 and CDR2: SGHNT, YYREEE (reference sequence). This CDR3 region has 15 residues. V lost 4 bases, J lost 0 bases, and 4 bases stayed unmatched. The CDR3 is CASSQGGPSGNTIYF. The CDR3 coding sequence is TGTGCCAGCAGCCAGGGGGGACCCTCTGGAAACACCATATATTTT.

The chain combines TRBV7-9 with TRBJ1-1, with 9 bases lining up with TRBD1. The germline CDR1 and CDR2 sequences are SEHNR and FQNEAQ (reference sequence). Trimming took 5 bases from V and 2 from J; bases not matched to a gene: 3. CDR3 length equals 14 residues. The CDR3 loop reads CASSITGGNTEAFF. The CDR3 nucleotides are TGTGCCAGCAGCATAACAGGGGGCAACACTGAAGCTTTCTTT.

The V call is TRBV19, the J call TRBJ2-3; D perhaps matches TRBD2 (5 bases). The CDR3 is 15 residues long. Trimming shortened V by 1 base and J by 4 bases, and 12 bases separated the two germline ends. Germline V gene lookup returns CDR1 LNHDA and CDR2 SQIVND (reference sequence). The CDR3 DNA reads TGTGCCAGTAGTATAGTTTCTAGCCTTGCAGATACGCAGTATTTT. As protein: CASSIVSSLADTQYF.

This rearrangement joins TRBV20-1 to TRBJ2-3; D is undetermined. This CDR3 has 10 amino acids. V was cut by 7 bases and J by 3 bases, with 5 bases left in between. Germline V gives CDR1 DFQATT, CDR2 SNEGSKA (reference sequence). CDR3 amino acids: CSVRTDTQYF. The CDR3 bases are TGCAGTGTTCGGACAGATACGCAGTATTTT.

This clone is medium-sized. The V gene is TRBV4-2, the J gene TRBJ2-2, with D unresolved. The germline V gene has CDR1 LGHNA and CDR2 YNFKEQ. CDR3 length: 14 residues. V lost 4 bases, J lost 3 bases, and 9 bases lay in between. The CDR3 DNA is TGTGCCAGCAGCCCCGTGGGCGACACCGGGGAGCTGTTTTTT. The encoded protein is CASSPVGDTGELFF.

This chain joins TRBV4-3 and TRBJ1-1, with D uncertain. The CDR3 contains 14 residues. Germline assignment: CDR1 LGHNA and CDR2 YSLEER. Trimming left V 9 bases short and J 1 base short, with 15 bases between. CDR3 protein: CASTEDLRNTEAFF. The CDR3 region has the DNA TGCGCCAGTACGGAGGACCTTAGGAACACTGAAGCTTTCTTT.

V is TRBV7-6 and J is TRBJ2-7, with 10 bases matching TRBD1. The length of the CDR3 is 13 residues. V lost 4 bases and J lost 6; bases outside the gene matches: 3. Germline lookup yields CDR1 SGHVS and CDR2 FNYEAQ. CDR3 loop: CASSSGTGVEQYF. CDR3 coding DNA: TGTGCCAGCAGCTCGGGGACAGGGGTCGAGCAGTACTTC.

The chain couples TRBV7-3 to TRBJ2-7; the match to TRBD1 covers 7 bases. Germline trimming cut 3 bases from V and 9 bases from J; bases unmatched to any gene: 8. This CDR3 is built from 13 residues. Per germline, CDR1 SGHTA and CDR2 FQGTGA. CDR3 residues: CASSLKTGVAQYF. The CDR3 DNA sequence: TGTGCCAGCAGCTTGAAAACAGGGGTCGCGCAGTACTTC.

This sequence joins TRBV20-1 and TRBJ2-7; D is uncertain. V lost 3 bases and J 4 bases, leaving 4 bases between the germline ends. There are 10 residues in the CDR3. The germline CDR1 and CDR2 sequences are DFQATT and SNEGSKA (reference sequence). This CDR3 is CSASRYEQYF. In DNA, the CDR3 is TGCAGTGCTAGCAGATACGAGCAGTACTTC.

The rearrangement links TRBV5-8 to TRBJ1-1; no clear D gene. With 1 base removed from V and 6 bases from J, the gap between germline ends came to 10 bases. The germline V gene has CDR1 SGHTS and CDR2 YDEGEE. The CDR3 spans 13 residues. The CDR3 is CASSLSLYSEAFF. The CDR3 region has the DNA TGTGCCAGCAGCTTGAGTTTGTACTCTGAAGCTTTCTTT.

CDR3 DNA sequence: TGTGCCAGTAGTCCATCCCCGGGGCTAGCGGCAGTTGAGCAGTTCTTC. Translated: CASSPSPGLAAVEQFF. V usage is TRBV19 and J usage is TRBJ2-1; 7 nucleotides agree with TRBD2. Trimming at V came to 5 bases and at J to 9 bases, leaving 16 bases not matched to a gene. This CDR3 has 16 amino acids. From germline, CDR1 is LNHDA and CDR2 SQIVND (reference sequence). Supplemented by reference TRBV19 and TRBJ2-1, the full variable domain reads DGGITQSPKYLFRKEGQNVTLSCEQNLNHDAMYWYRQDPGQGLRLIYYSQIVNDFQKGDIAEGYSVSREKKESFPLTVTSAQKNPTAFYLCASSPSPGLAAVEQFFGPGTRLTVL.

The chain couples TRBV7-2 to TRBJ1-2; D might be TRBD1 (5 bases). V was clipped by 5 bases and J by 7 bases, with 17 bases between them. Looked up from germline, CDR1 is SGHTA and CDR2 is FQGNSA. CDR3 size: 14 residues. The CDR3 bases are TGTGCCAGCAGCCTAACTCAAGGGGTTGGTGGCTACACCTTC. This translates into CASSLTQGVGGYTF.

This clone was recorded a few times. V is TRBV18 and J is TRBJ1-1; 8 nucleotides match TRBD1. Germline lookup yields CDR1 KGHSH and CDR2 LQKENI. V dropped 6 bases and J dropped 8; count of bases not matched to a gene: 11. This CDR3 has 14 residues. CDR3 sequence reads: CASSLRQGLGEAFF. The CDR3 DNA is TGTGCCAGCTCCCTTAGACAGGGGTTAGGGGAAGCTTTCTTT.